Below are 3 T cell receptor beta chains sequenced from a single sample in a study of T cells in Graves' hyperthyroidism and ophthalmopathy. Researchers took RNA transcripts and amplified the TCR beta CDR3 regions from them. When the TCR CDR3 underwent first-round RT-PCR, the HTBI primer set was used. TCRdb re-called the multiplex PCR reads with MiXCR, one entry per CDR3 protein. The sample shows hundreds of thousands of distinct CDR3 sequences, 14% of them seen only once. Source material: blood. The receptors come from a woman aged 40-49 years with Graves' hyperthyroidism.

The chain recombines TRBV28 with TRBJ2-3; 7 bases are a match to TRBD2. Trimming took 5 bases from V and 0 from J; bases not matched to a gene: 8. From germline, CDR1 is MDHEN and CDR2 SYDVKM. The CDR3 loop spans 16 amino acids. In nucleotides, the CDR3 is TGTGCCAGCAGTGATCCTAGCGGTGCTAGCACAGATACGCAGTATTTT. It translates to CASSDPSGASTDTQYF.

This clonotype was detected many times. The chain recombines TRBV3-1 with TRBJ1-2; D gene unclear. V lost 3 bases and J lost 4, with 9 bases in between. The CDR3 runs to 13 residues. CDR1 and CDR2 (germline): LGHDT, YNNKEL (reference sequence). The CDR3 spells CASSHLYPYGYTF. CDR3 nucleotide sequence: TGTGCCAGCAGCCATCTCTATCCCTATGGCTACACCTTC.

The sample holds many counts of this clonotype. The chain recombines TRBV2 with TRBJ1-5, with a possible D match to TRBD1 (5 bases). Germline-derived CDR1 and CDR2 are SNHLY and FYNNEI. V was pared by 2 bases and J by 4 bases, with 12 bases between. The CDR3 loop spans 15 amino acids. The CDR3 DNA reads TGTGCCAGCAGTGAAAGACAGCCGTTTAATCAGCCCCAGCATTTT. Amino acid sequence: CASSERQPFNQPQHF. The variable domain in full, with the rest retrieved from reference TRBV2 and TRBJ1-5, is EPEVTQTPSHQVTQMGQEVILRCVPISNHLYFYWYRQILGQKVEFLVSFYNNEISEKSEIFDDQFSVERPDGSNFTLKIRSTKLEDSAMYFCASSERQPFNQPQHFGDGTRLSIL.